This T cell receptor beta chain is from a study of blood T cell repertoires in COVID-19. The overall study: Nucleic acid was either cDNA or gDNA, and it came from T cells, B-cell-depleted T cells, or PBMCs.

Some clones are missing from TCRdb's copy, which holds only in-frame ones; the method was immunoSEQ multiplex PCR. The sample holds 150,000 to 200,000 clones, approximately 80% seen once. V shed 6 bases and J shed 0 bases, with 13 bases lying between them. Germline CDR1 is SGDLS and CDR2 is YYNGEE. The CDR3 is made up of 15 amino acids. This receptor was obtained from a woman aged 80 or older with active or convalescent COVID-19. The chain is built from TRBV9 and TRBJ1-3; D gene ambiguous. The sequenced sample consisted of peripheral blood. The CDR3 loop is CASTTNHNSGNTIYF. Written as DNA, the CDR3 is TGTGCCAGCACGACAAACCATAACTCTGGAAACACCATATATTTT.